Shown below are 5 T cell receptor beta chains from a single sample sequenced in a study of T cells in Graves' hyperthyroidism and ophthalmopathy. RNA transcripts gave rise to amplified TCR beta CDR3 regions. HTBI primers were employed in a first-round RT-PCR of the TCR CDR3. Each CDR3 protein gets one entry after TCRdb re-called the multiplex PCR reads with MiXCR. The repertoire holds approximately 300,000 distinct CDR3 sequences, about 17% seen once, with about 51% in the top ten. Sequenced sample: blood. These receptors were collected from an older woman with Graves' ophthalmopathy.

This clonotype has more than one count but fewer than ten. This chain connects TRBV3-1 to TRBJ2-2; D unclear. Trimming shortened V by 0 bases and J by 4 bases, and 15 bases separated the two germline ends. The germline CDR1 and CDR2 sequences are LGHDT and YNNKEL (reference sequence). The CDR3 covers 17 residues. In nucleotides, the CDR3 is TGTGCCAGCAGCCAAGATACGGGTCGACTTGGCACCGGGGAGCTGTTTTTT. The encoded protein is CASSQDTGRLGTGELFF. Full variable domain (remainder filled in from reference TRBV3-1 and TRBJ2-2): DTAVSQTPKYLVTQMGNDKSIKCEQNLGHDTMYWYKQDSKKFLKIMFSYNNKELIINETVPNRFSPKSPDKAHLNLHINSLELGDSAVYFCASSQDTGRLGTGELFFGEGSRLTVL.

For this clonotype: Given a much more abundant clone one base away, this may be a read error. This chain connects TRBV7-8 to TRBJ2-5; 7 nucleotides match TRBD1. CDR1 SGHVS and CDR2 FQNEAQ come from the germline V gene. The CDR3 is 14 amino acids. CDR3 sequence reads: CATNPGQHQGTQYF. The CDR3 region has the DNA TGTGCCACCAACCCGGGACAGCATCAAGGGACCCAGTACTTC.

This clonotype was found many times. The rearrangement joins TRBV20-1 to TRBJ2-1; 7 positions agree with TRBD1. The CDR3 sequence is 15 residues long. Germline V lookup: CDR1 DFQATT, CDR2 SNEGSKA (reference sequence). Unmatched junction bases numbered 5, after V lost 0 bases and J lost 3 bases. This chain's CDR3 is CSARDLRGYYNEQFF. In nucleotides, the CDR3 is TGCAGTGCTAGAGACCTCAGGGGGTACTACAATGAGCAGTTCTTC.

As regards this clonotype: A much larger clone differs from this one at a single base, so this may be a read error. The chain links TRBV15 to TRBJ1-1; D may be TRBD1 (6 bases). Per the germline V gene, CDR1 is LNHNV and CDR2 is YYDKDF (reference sequence). V dropped 4 bases and J dropped 4 bases, with 13 bases sitting between them. This CDR3 has 14 residues. CDR3 DNA: TGTGCCACCAGCAAAGGGCGAGGGGGCACTGAAGCTTTCTTT. This gives the protein CATSKGRGGTEAFF.

This clonotype was recorded at least ten times. The chain has TRBV2 and TRBJ2-3; no reliable D call. CDR1 SNHLY and CDR2 FYNNEI come from the germline V gene. Trimming removed 1 base from V and 1 base from J, with 6 bases in between. The CDR3 totals 14 residues. The CDR3 DNA sequence: TGTGCCAGCAGTGAAGATGAGGGCACAGATACGCAGTATTTT. It encodes CASSEDEGTDTQYF.